Listed below are T cell receptor beta chains from one sample, sequenced in a study of blood T cell repertoires in COVID-19. The protocol was immunoSEQ multiplex PCR, while the TCRdb copy is restricted to in-frame clones and leaves out a portion. Of about 88,000 clones in the sample, around 90% are singletons; the top ten hold over 12%. Sample: peripheral blood. Receptors were obtained from a male donor with acute or convalescent COVID-19. Both conserved end residues are part of each CDR3. D genes are given only for firm matches. The size field is filled for only some rows; it gives once, few, many or a size class.

clone_size cdr3_length j_call v_call d_call cdr3_nt cdr3_aa
NA 14 TRBJ1-1 TRBV9 NA TGTGCCAGCAGTACGGGACTGATGAACACTGAAGCTTTCTTT CASSTGLMNTEAFF
NA 15 TRBJ1-1 TRBV18 NA TGTGCCAGCTCACCACTCGCAGGTCTGAACACTGAAGCTTTCTTT CASSPLAGLNTEAFF
NA 15 TRBJ2-3 TRBV19 TRBD1 TGTGCCAGTAGCCCCTCGACAGGGATTGCAGATACGCAGTATTTT CASSPSTGIADTQYF
NA 15 TRBJ2-5 TRBV24-1 NA TGTGCCACCAGTGATCCCCCGGGGTACCAAGAGACCCAGTACTTC CATSDPPGYQETQYF
NA 14 TRBJ2-7 TRBV5-3 TRBD1 TGTGCCAGAAGCTGGGGGGGACAGGGCTACGAGCAGTACTTC CARSWGGQGYEQYF
NA 12 TRBJ1-5 TRBV19 NA TGTGCCAGTAGTATAGATCGCGGGCCCCAGCATTTT CASSIDRGPQHF
NA 14 TRBJ1-1 TRBV2 TRBD1 TGTGCCAGCACATCTACAGGGGGCGGGACTGAAGCTTTCTTT CASTSTGGGTEAFF
few 14 TRBJ2-5 TRBV18 NA TGTGCCAGCTCCCCCCAAGAGACTCAAGAGACCCAGTACTTC CASSPQETQETQYF
NA 17 TRBJ2-5 TRBV27 TRBD2 TGTGCCAGCAGGCTGAGGGAGAGCGGGGGGGAAGGAGGGACCCAGTACTTC CASRLRESGGEGGTQYF
NA 13 TRBJ2-7 TRBV11-3 TRBD1 TGTGCCAGCAGCGAGACAGGGTCCTACGAGCAGTACTTC CASSETGSYEQYF
few 14 TRBJ1-6 TRBV7-9 TRBD1 TGTGCCAGCAAAATGACAGGGGAAAATTCACCCCTCCACTTT CASKMTGENSPLHF
NA 12 TRBJ2-1 TRBV28 NA TGTGCCAGCAGCCTCGACAGGCAGGTGCAGTTCTTC CASSLDRQVQFF
NA 14 TRBJ1-2 TRBV24-1 NA TGTGCCACCAGTCCGGGACAAGCTAACTATGGCTACACCTTC CATSPGQANYGYTF
NA 14 TRBJ2-1 TRBV28 TRBD2 TGTGCCAGCAGTTTAGGCGGGGGTGCCAATGAGCAGTTCTTC CASSLGGGANEQFF
NA 12 TRBJ1-3 TRBV18 NA TGTGCCAGCTCCCCGAACGAGGGCACCATATATTTT CASSPNEGTIYF
NA 16 TRBJ1-6 TRBV6-6 TRBD1 TGTGCCAGCCTATCCCAGGGGGCCACCTATAATTCACCCCTCCACTTT CASLSQGATYNSPLHF
NA 14 TRBJ2-5 TRBV15 NA TGTGCCACCAGCAGAGTTGGCGAGACGGGGGCCCAGTACTTC CATSRVGETGAQYF
NA 13 TRBJ1-6 TRBV6-4 NA TGTGCCAGCTCACGGACACTCCAATCACCCCTCCACTTT CASSRTLQSPLHF
NA 14 TRBJ1-5 TRBV2 TRBD1 TGTGCCAGCGGAGACAGGGAAAGCAATCAGCCCCAGCATTTT CASGDRESNQPQHF
NA 16 TRBJ2-2 TRBV19 NA TGTGCCAGTAGTATCCTACGACAAACGAACACCGGGGAGCTGTTTTTT CASSILRQTNTGELFF
NA 13 TRBJ1-1 TRBV6-5 TRBD1 TGTGCCAGCAGAGGGACAGGGGGGATTGAAGCTTTCTTT CASRGTGGIEAFF
NA 16 TRBJ2-3 TRBV6-6 TRBD2 TGTGCCAGCAGAAGACCCCGGGGGGGCGGTTCAGATACGCAGTATTTT CASRRPRGGGSDTQYF
NA 13 TRBJ1-4 TRBV6-4 NA TGTGCCAGCAGTGAGCAGGAGGGTGAAAAACTGTTTTTT CASSEQEGEKLFF
NA 14 TRBJ2-7 TRBV2 NA TGTGCCAGCAGTGAATTAGGGGCAACCTACGAGCAGTACTTC CASSELGATYEQYF
NA 15 TRBJ1-1 TRBV11-1 TRBD1 TGTGCCAGCAGCCTGCGACAGGGGGCGAGCACTGAAGCTTTCTTT CASSLRQGASTEAFF
NA 16 TRBJ1-3 TRBV11-2 TRBD1 TGTGCCAGCAGCTCGCGACAGGGCAGCTCTGGAAACACCATATATTTT CASSSRQGSSGNTIYF
NA 17 TRBJ1-5 TRBV18 NA TGTGCCAGCTCACCGACGGGACCAGGGGATGGTAATCAGCCCCAGCATTTT CASSPTGPGDGNQPQHF
NA 15 TRBJ1-2 TRBV7-9 NA TGTGCCAGCAGCTTAGAAGGTCAGGGGAACTATGGCTACACCTTC CASSLEGQGNYGYTF
few 13 TRBJ1-1 TRBV16 NA TGTGCCAGCAGCCAAGACAGGAACACTGAAGCTTTCTTT CASSQDRNTEAFF
NA 12 TRBJ2-7 TRBV6-6 TRBD1 TGTGCCAGCAGTTCGGGACAGAACGAGCAGTACTTC CASSSGQNEQYF
NA 14 TRBJ1-4 TRBV19 NA TGTGCCAGTAGTATTATGGGAGCGAATGAAAAACTGTTTTTT CASSIMGANEKLFF
NA 18 TRBJ2-2 TRBV3-1/TRBV3-2 TRBD1 TGTGCCAGCAGCCAAGATCCCTTCGGACAGGGGGCCGCCGGGGAGCTGTTTTTT CASSQDPFGQGAAGELFF